This section outlines one TCR beta chain sequence together with its context. Its antigen remains unidentified. The data derive from a study of cytomegalovirus exposure and HLA in healthy donors. Overall study results and limits: In a later analysis, donors in an Asian-associated ancestry cluster reportedly had fewer N-insertions in productive TCRs than the cohort mean. Most CMV-associated TCR beta chains were later found to appear HLA-restricted.

The PCR contained 60 Vbeta and 13 Jbeta primers. The table came from immunoSEQ multiplex PCR; TCRdb's copy has only in-frame clones and leaves some out. Its clone listing holds 65,000 to 95,000 clones. This CDR3 spans 14 amino acids. Germline assignment: CDR1 LNHDA and CDR2 SQIVND (reference sequence). V was shortened by 5 bases and J by 4 bases, with 14 bases between the two germline ends. The TCR was taken from a woman aged 55-69 years in good health and CMV-seronegative. The rearrangement links TRBV19 to TRBJ1-2, with D perhaps TRBD1 (5 bases). Source material: PBMCs. CDR3 loop: CASSLDTTSYGYTF. The CDR3 coding sequence is TGTGCCAGTAGTTTGGACACGACCTCCTATGGCTACACCTTC.